The present TCR beta chain was sequenced within a study of T cells in Graves' hyperthyroidism and ophthalmopathy. Amplification yielded TCR beta CDR3 regions, with RNA transcripts as the source. Primed by the HTBI set, a first-round RT-PCR was run on the TCR CDR3. TCRdb used MiXCR to reprocess the multiplex PCR reads, holding one entry per CDR3 protein. The table lists approximately 510,000 distinct CDR3 sequences, about a fifth of them singletons, with 26% in the top ten. Patients counted as stable if ophthalmopathy did not develop within 18 months. This clonotype showed up many times. Trimming pared 4 bases from V and 0 bases from J, leaving 7 bases between. Germline V CDR1 and CDR2: SQVTM, ANQGSEA. The CDR3 is 12 amino acids.

The chain is built from TRBV29-1 and TRBJ2-7; D call uncertain. Sequenced sample: blood. This TCR was recovered from a man aged 18 to 30 with Graves' hyperthyroidism. CDR3 sequence reads: CSVVGASYEQYF. CDR3 coding DNA: TGCAGCGTTGTAGGAGCCTCCTACGAGCAGTACTTC.